This T cell receptor beta chain was found in a study of blood T cell repertoires in COVID-19. Study-wide background: The study drew acute and convalescent COVID-19 samples from the United States, Italy and Spain. T cells, B-cell-depleted T cells, or PBMCs provided the cDNA or gDNA that served as material.

Original analysis: Amplification from reference gene primers served as the basis for estimated nucleated cell counts. Sequenced by immunoSEQ multiplex PCR; TCRdb stores in-frame clones only, minus some. V, J and clone size are those of that table, while D and trimming were read from the DNA. This sample has 200,000 to 250,000 clones; approximately 82% occur once, and the top ten carry nearly 5%. The CDR3 spans 14 residues. The chain combines TRBV21-1 with TRBJ2-7; the table assigns TRBD2, which was not confirmed against the DNA. TRBV21-1 is given as a pseudogene. The origin of this receptor is a woman of 80 years or more with active or convalescent COVID-19. The material sequenced was peripheral blood. This CDR3 is CASSKGESWYEQYF. In DNA form, the CDR3 reads TGTGCCAGCAGCAAAGGCGAGTCCTGGTACGAGCAGTACTTC.